This T cell receptor (beta chain) emerged from a study of T-cell memory formation after mild COVID-19 (dated by TCRdb to the early 2020s). A note on the overall study: TCR sequence clusters from the two donors were found to be largely donor specific. In two donors, T-cell clones that expanded and contracted after mild COVID-19 were followed by sequencing TCRalpha and TCRbeta repertoires longitudinally. The cohort comprised two young, previously healthy adult volunteers, one female and one male. Overall study results and their limits: Contracting CD4+ clones were found mainly in CM and EM memory subsets, while CD8+ clones were enriched in EMRA. Whether the second-wave clones peaking on day 37 were SARS-CoV-2 specific was not confirmed. Only a couple of mild cases were covered in the study, and larger cohorts including severe cases with pre-infection samples were considered necessary. Clones that contracted from day 15 to 85 showed balanced CD4/CD8 phenotypes, whereas a second wave of clones that expanded from day 15 to 37 leaned towards CD4+. Some responding clones were found in pre-infection memory, which suggests that pre-existing cross-reactive memory T cells took part in the SARS-CoV-2 response.

Sequenced using an Illumina NovaSeq 6000. cDNA libraries for TCRalpha and TCRbeta were prepared by 5'RACE using constant-segment primers, with sample barcodes and unique molecular identifiers added. Trizol reagent was used to extract RNA from every sample. Libraries were amplified in two PCR steps, with a second sample barcode and Illumina TruSeq adapters added in the second step. Sequencing of libraries was performed on an Illumina NovaSeq with 2 x 150 bp paired-end reads. Per the authors' processing: The reads were demultiplexed and collapsed into UMI-guided consensus sequences using migec v1.2.7. Using mixcr v2.1.11, UMI consensuses were aligned to TRA and TRB V and J templates and then assembled into clonotypes. A clonotype was counted as expanded or contracted only when both edgeR and NoisET called the clonotype significant, with the noise models trained on biological replicates. For edgeR calls, the cutoffs were a false discovery rate-adjusted p below 0.01 and a log2 fold-change threshold of 1. As an exploratory analysis of dynamics, PCA with hierarchical clustering was applied to max-normalized trajectories of the 1000 most abundant clonotypes. Each responding clone was given a CD4 or CD8 phenotype based on the CD4+ and CD8+ repertoires, which had been sequenced separately. TCRdb reran the public reads through fastp at Q25 and MiXCR, keeping productive beta chains. Rows are combined by CDR3 protein, so each entry shows the most common genes and DNA. TCRdb's processing, not the study's, gives the V and J calls here. The sample table contains about 450,000 distinct CDR3 sequences; only one count was recorded for about 22% of them. Of the sample, about an eighth falls within the top ten clones.

This clonotype appeared a few times. No cognate antigen has been identified for it. Base quality data are lacking; no much larger clone is found one base away. Ficoll-Paque density gradient centrifugation was used to isolate PBMCs. V is clipped by 5 bases and J by 5 bases, and the sequence between their germline boundaries is 21 bases long. The CDR3 measures 16 amino acids from cysteine to phenylalanine. The DNA shown is the 48-base CDR3, in frame from base 1. The germline V gene provides CDR1 MNHEY and CDR2 SVGEGT. The sequenced material came from PBMCs or a T cell subset sorted from them (not recorded which). This receptor was taken from an adult woman who had mild COVID-19 (a few samples of this study predate the infection). The sample titles of this study are shuffled in the database, so cell type and time point are left out; the donor was told from shared clones. The sequence joins TRBV6-2 or TRBV6-3 to TRBJ1-1; no D gene can be assigned with confidence. The CDR3 protein sequence reads: CASSVPSGAGRTEAFF. The DNA sequence follows: TGTGCCAGCAGTGTCCCCTCCGGAGCAGGTCGTACTGAAGCTTTCTTT.